This T cell receptor (beta chain) was identified in a study of T cell changes during pregnancy in multiple sclerosis (dated by TCRdb to about 2019). Regarding the complete study: Changes in the T cell repertoire over the course of pregnancy were examined in this study in women with multiple sclerosis.

As regards this clone: Its specific antigen is unknown. Nothing much larger sits one base from this clone, and base qualities are not available.

V loses 4 bases at its end and J loses 0 bases; junction bases beyond the gene matches: 9. CDR1 and CDR2, looked up from the germline V gene, are SGHDN and FVKESK. The CDR3 goes from the cysteine to the phenylalanine over 19 residues. Only the CDR3 part of the read is kept: 57 bases, read in frame from the first base. The library was produced with the immunoSEQ multiplex PCR assay. TCRdb mirrors the immuneACCESS table, restricted to in-frame sequences. Some clones are absent from its copies; in checked studies, under half trace to an unresolved V gene, and the reason for the others is unknown. Across this sample there are some 20,000 clones, with approximately 90% seen only once. The ten largest clonotypes hold less than 6.5% of the sample.

This chain is built from TRBV14 and TRBJ2-1, and 13 junctional nucleotides match TRBD2. The clonotype originates from a female donor in good health, enrolled as a control in a pregnancy study. The source material was CD8+ T cells from peripheral blood mononuclear cells, sampled in the second trimester of pregnancy. The DNA sequence is TGTGCCAGCAGCCGACCGGGACTAGCGGGGTTAAGCTCCTACAATGAGCAGTTCTTC. The encoded protein is CASSRPGLAGLSSYNEQFF.